This T cell receptor beta chain came from a study of shared clonotypes between healthy human individuals. The germline gives CDR1 SGHRS, CDR2 YFSETQ. V gave up 4 bases and J gave up 6 bases, with 19 bases separating them. This CDR3 is 15 amino acids long. CD45RO-negative, CCR7-selected cells formed the naive CD8 fraction, which excluded terminally differentiated effector memory CD45RA+ cells. Generated by immunoSEQ multiplex PCR, the TCRdb table keeps only in-frame clones and is missing some. The table has about 2,200,000 clones, under 95% seen once. The source is a young man in good health. Some clones in this sample may be carry-over from other donors' samples. Sequencing input: naive CD8+ T cells from PBMCs. J is TRBJ1-1 and V is TRBV5-1; D is undetermined. Here the CDR3 reads CASSDTERRYSEAFF. CDR3 in DNA: TGCGCCAGCAGCGACACGGAAAGAAGATATTCTGAAGCTTTCTTT.